This is a list of T cell receptor beta chains from one sample in a study of T-cell memory formation after mild COVID-19. TCRdb re-called the 5' RACE reads through MiXCR, storing one row per CDR3 protein. The sample has 550,000 to 650,000 distinct CDR3 sequences, about 18% seen once. The sample taken for sequencing was PBMCs or a T cell subset sorted from them (not recorded which). The receptor source for this set is an adult woman who had mild COVID-19 (a few samples of this study predate the infection). Cell type and time point are not known. Both conserved end residues are trimmed from each CDR3. Only some rows state a clone size, as once, few, many or a class for expanded clones.

>TRBJ1-1|TRBV2|many
ASGQGARTEAF
>TRBJ1-6|TRBV2|.
ASRIQGWNSPLH
>TRBJ1-2|TRBV12-3/TRBV12-4|few
ASSFGRAFGYT
>TRBJ1-6|TRBV27|.
ASSSGTGYSPLH
>TRBJ1-5|TRBV19|.
ASNGDSYSNQPQH
>TRBJ2-3|TRBV7-2|.
ASSLAASGRIDTQY
>TRBJ2-2|TRBV5-1|few
ASSFSGKDTGELF
>TRBJ2-7|TRBV11-3|few
ASSLDFRERSYEQY
>TRBJ1-2|TRBV25-1|few
ASSEYSEFYGYT
>TRBJ1-1|TRBV25-1|few
ASSESRGGIAEAF
>TRBJ1-2|TRBV6-5|few
ASRGPGRANYGYT
>TRBJ2-1|TRBV3-1|.
ASSQLRESNEQF
>TRBJ1-1|TRBV12-3/TRBV12-4|many
ASSFPGRGTEAF
>TRBJ2-7|TRBV4-3|few
ASSRKTNPGGQGTPYEQY
>TRBJ2-5|TRBV11-2|few
ASSITSGGPWETQY
>TRBJ1-2|TRBV6-5|few
ASSYSPGTTLRKGYT
>TRBJ1-4|TRBV20-1|few
SADDAEKLF
>TRBJ2-3|TRBV10-3|few
AISDVGLADTQY
>TRBJ2-1|TRBV30|few
AWRARTSSGVNEQF
>TRBJ2-3|TRBV20-1|.
SARGRTPKSQRERNTQY
>TRBJ2-7|TRBV20-1|.
SASNPGRGTYEQY
>TRBJ2-3|TRBV30|.
AWSAATDTQY
>TRBJ2-3|TRBV20-1|.
SAKPRTSGRTTGGTDTQY
>TRBJ2-7|TRBV5-1|few
ASSLTGDSYEQY
>TRBJ2-3|TRBV3-1|few
ASALGDTQY
>TRBJ2-1|TRBV3-1|.
ASSPGTSGSVLQF
>TRBJ1-1|TRBV5-6|few
ASSFLQPNTEAF
>TRBJ1-1|TRBV12-3/TRBV12-4|few
ASSTRDGRSEAF
>TRBJ2-5|TRBV3-1|.
ASSPSLAKETQY
>TRBJ2-3|TRBV3-1|few
ASSQSDSGPARHTQY